A selection of T cell receptor beta chains follows, all from one sample in a study of T cells in Graves' hyperthyroidism and ophthalmopathy. TCRdb ran MiXCR on the multiplex PCR reads and lists one entry per CDR3 protein. Of around 700,000 distinct CDR3 sequences listed, about 17% are singletons. What was sequenced was blood. The receptors here all came from a woman in her fifties or sixties with Graves' hyperthyroidism that later progressed to Graves' ophthalmopathy. The CDR3 runs from the conserved cysteine through the conserved F or W. A D gene is named only where the DNA matches it firmly. Rows may omit the clone size; those that give it use once, few, many or a size class.

j_call v_call clone_size d_call cdr3_nt cdr3_aa
TRBJ1-6 TRBV7-2 - - TGTGCCAGCAGCTCCGACCGGGACGATAATTCACCCCTCCACTTT CASSSDRDDNSPLHF
TRBJ1-5 TRBV4-1 few - TGCGCCAGCAGCCAAGGCTCTGGGTTGGAGCCCCAGCATTTT CASSQGSGLEPQHF
TRBJ1-1 TRBV2 many TRBD1 TGTGCCAGCAGTGCCGACAGGGGAGGCAACACTGAAGCTTTCTTT CASSADRGGNTEAFF
TRBJ2-1 TRBV5-6 few - TGTGCCAGCAGCTTCGACTACGGGGAGCAGTTCTTC CASSFDYGEQFF
TRBJ1-5 TRBV27 once - TGTGCCAGCAGTTTAAGTTTGACAGGCAATCAGCCCCAGCATTTT CASSLSLTGNQPQHF
TRBJ1-5 TRBV11-2 - - TGTGCCAGCAGCTTAGGCTTCAGGGAAAATCAGCCCCAGCATTTT CASSLGFRENQPQHF
TRBJ2-1 TRBV7-3 few TRBD1 TGTGCCAGCAGCCCCCGGACAGGGGTCTACAATGAGCAGTTCTTC CASSPRTGVYNEQFF
TRBJ2-5 TRBV11-2 - TRBD2 TGTGCCAGCAGCGCCTCGACTAGCGGGGGCCTCCAAGAGACCCAGTACTTC CASSASTSGGLQETQYF
TRBJ2-1 TRBV3-1 many - TGTGCCAGCAGCCAAGATCCGAGCGGATGGAATGAGCAGTTCTTC CASSQDPSGWNEQFF
TRBJ2-1 TRBV5-1 many TRBD2 TGCGCCAGCAGCTCGAATAGCGGGGCACACTCCTACAATGAGCAGTTCTTC CASSSNSGAHSYNEQFF
TRBJ1-1 TRBV6-1 - - TGTGCCAGCAGTTTACAGGTTCGTGCTTTCTTT CASSLQVRAFF
TRBJ2-5 TRBV7-6 many - TGTGCCAGCAGCTCCCCCTACAAGAAAGAGACCCAGTACTTC CASSSPYKKETQYF
TRBJ1-4 TRBV5-4 - - TGTGCCAGCAGCTTGTCACCTCATTTCAAACTGTTTTTT CASSLSPHFKLFF
TRBJ2-1 TRBV9 - - TGTGCCAGCAGCGTAGAGGGGGGAGGGGTCCAGTTCTTC CASSVEGGGVQFF
TRBJ1-1 TRBV2 many - TGTGCCAGCAGTGTATTTGCAGGGTCGACTGAAGCTTTCTTT CASSVFAGSTEAFF
TRBJ1-2 TRBV2 - TRBD1 TGTGCCAGCTCGACAGGGGTTTCTTATGGCTACACCTTC CASSTGVSYGYTF
TRBJ1-1 TRBV6-1 few - TGTGCCAGCAACCCTAGGAAGAACACTGAAGCTTTCTTT CASNPRKNTEAFF
TRBJ1-4 TRBV15 medium-sized - TGTGCCACCAGCCGCTTTGGCGGGGAGAAACTGTTTTTT CATSRFGGEKLFF
TRBJ1-5 TRBV12-3/TRBV12-4 many - TGTGCCAGCAGCGTTCGCCCACTCACAGAAAATCAGCCCCAGCATTTT CASSVRPLTENQPQHF
TRBJ2-7 TRBV29-1 few - TGCAGCGTTGAAGAGGGTGATTCCTACGAGCAGTACTTC CSVEEGDSYEQYF
TRBJ1-5 TRBV6-5 few TRBD1 TGTGCCAGCAGTTCCTTACAAGGGGGCATCGGCAATCAGCCCCAGCATTTT CASSSLQGGIGNQPQHF
TRBJ1-1 TRBV16 few - TGTGCCAGCAGCCAATTGGAACTAGGCACTGAAGCTTTCTTT CASSQLELGTEAFF
TRBJ2-3 TRBV3-1 many - TGTGCCAGCAGCCAAGATCGAGGGACGACGCAGTATTTT CASSQDRGTTQYF
TRBJ1-4 TRBV6-4 few TRBD1 TGTGCCAGCAGTGGATGGGACAGGAGTTCTCGGGTGGTAAAACTGTTTTTT CASSGWDRSSRVVKLFF